One sample yielded the 25 T cell receptor beta chains listed below, sequenced in a study of shared clonotypes between healthy human individuals. It was CD45RO-negative cells, positively selected for CCR7, that made up naive CD8 cells, with terminally differentiated effector memory CD45RA+ cells excluded. Libraries were prepared by immunoSEQ multiplex PCR; TCRdb keeps only in-frame clonotypes and omits some of them. The table records around 2,100,000 clones, approximately 95% of them present only once. The sequenced sample was naive CD8+ T cells sorted from blood. The receptors here all came from a man between 18 and 29 years old in good health.

The chain recombines TRBV7-8 with TRBJ2-3; a weak D match, TRBD1 (5 bases). Trimming stripped 5 bases from V and 3 bases from J, with 12 bases between. CDR1 is SGHVS, CDR2 FQNEAQ, per germline. The CDR3 runs to 14 residues. DNA of the CDR3: TGTGCCAGCAGCCTCGAAGGGGTTACAGATACGCAGTATTTT. Translating gives CASSLEGVTDTQYF. The full variable domain, its missing parts supplied by reference TRBV7-8 and TRBJ2-3, is GAGVSQSPRYKVAKRGQDVALRCDPISGHVSLFWYQQALGQGPEFLTYFQNEAQLDKSGLPSDRFFAERPEGSVSTLKIQRTQQEDSAVYLCASSLEGVTDTQYFGPGTRLTVL.

The chain links TRBV7-8 to TRBJ1-6; no clear D. Trimming took 2 bases from V and 9 from J, leaving 5 bases between them. The CDR3 is made up of 12 amino acids. Germline V gene sequence: CDR1 SGHVS, CDR2 FQNEAQ. In DNA, the CDR3 is TGTGCCAGCAGCTTAATTATTTCACCCCTCCACTTT. Its protein product is CASSLIISPLHF. Drawing the rest from reference TRBV7-8 and TRBJ1-6, the complete variable domain is GAGVSQSPRYKVAKRGQDVALRCDPISGHVSLFWYQQALGQGPEFLTYFQNEAQLDKSGLPSDRFFAERPEGSVSTLKIQRTQQEDSAVYLCASSLIISPLHFGNGTRLTVT.

DNA for the CDR3: TGTGCCAGCAGTCAAGGGGTTGGGGAAGACTACGAGCAGTACTTC. Translating gives CASSQGVGEDYEQYF. V is TRBV28 and J is TRBJ2-7; possibly TRBD1 for D (5 bases). Trimming took off 5 bases at V and 3 bases at J, with 17 bases between the two ends. This CDR3 has 15 amino acids. CDR1 is MDHEN and CDR2 is SYDVKM in the germline V gene.

V is TRBV16 and J is TRBJ1-5; 7 bases line up with TRBD1. Germline CDR1 is KGHSY and CDR2 is FQNENV. V shed 5 bases, J shed 4 bases, and the junction held 8 bases outside the gene matches. This CDR3 is built from 15 residues. The CDR3 reads CASSDRDRENQPQHF. CDR3 sequence (DNA): TGTGCCAGCAGCGACCGGGACAGAGAAAATCAGCCCCAGCATTTT. The full variable domain, rest sourced from reference TRBV16 and TRBJ1-5, is GEEVAQTPKHLVRGEGQKAKLYCAPIKGHSYVFWYQQVLKNEFKFLISFQNENVFDETGMPKERFSAKCLPNSPCSLEIQATKLEDSAVYFCASSDRDRENQPQHFGDGTRLSIL.

V and J are TRBV11-2 and TRBJ2-3; 11 positions match TRBD2. The CDR3 contains 17 residues. Trimming removed 10 bases from V and 1 base from J; junction bases left unmatched: 13. CDR1 is SGHAT and CDR2 is FQNNGV in the germline V gene. The CDR3 DNA follows: TGTGCCACCTTAGCGGGAGGGCCGGGATGGGGCACAGATACGCAGTATTTT. It codes for CATLAGGPGWGTDTQYF. Looking up the rest from reference TRBV11-2 and TRBJ2-3 gives the full variable domain: EAGVAQSPRYKIIEKRQSVAFWCNPISGHATLYWYQQILGQGPKLLIQFQNNGVVDDSQLPKDRFSAERLKGVDSTLKIQPAKLEDSAVYLCATLAGGPGWGTDTQYFGPGTRLTVL.

The chain links TRBV2 to TRBJ2-7; D is unresolved. The CDR3 runs to 13 residues. V was clipped by 10 bases and J by 2 bases, with 15 bases between them. CDR1 and CDR2 from the germline V gene are SNHLY and FYNNEI. The CDR3 DNA reads as TGTGCCACCTCCTCCTCGGCAACCTACGAGCAGTACTTC. Translating gives CATSSSATYEQYF.

J is TRBJ1-1 and V is TRBV19, with unresolved D. Germline CDR1 is LNHDA and CDR2 is SQIVND (reference sequence). This CDR3 spans 12 amino acids. The V and J ends lost 5 bases and 0 bases respectively, with 4 bases between them. The CDR3 DNA reads as TGTGCCAGTAGTGAGGTGAACACTGAAGCTTTCTTT. Amino acids: CASSEVNTEAFF.

As concerns this clone: In the same sample, other DNA sequences code for this CDR3. For the CDR3, the DNA is TGTGCCAGCAGTTACACAGGCGGTGCGGATACGCAGTATTTT. Protein: CASSYTGGADTQYF. V gene TRBV27 combines with J gene TRBJ2-3, with TRBD1 as a possible D gene (5 bases). Germline V CDR1 and CDR2: MNHEY, SMNVEV (reference sequence). This CDR3 spans 14 amino acids. V was clipped by 4 bases and J by 6 bases, with 14 bases between them.

About this clone itself: Other nucleotide sequences from this sample produce the same CDR3. The chain couples TRBV9 to TRBJ2-3; 9 bases map to TRBD2. The germline V gene encodes CDR1 SGDLS and CDR2 YYNGEE. With 0 bases clipped from V and 3 bases from J, the junction kept 2 bases outside the gene matches. This CDR3 has 15 residues. Here the CDR3 DNA reads TGTGCCAGCAGCGTAGGGAGCGGGGGGACAGATACGCAGTATTTT. Translating gives CASSVGSGGTDTQYF.

This clone showed up just once. CDR3 nucleotides: TGCAGCGTCGTGGGGACTCATCTATACGAGCAGTACTTC. Its translation: CSVVGTHLYEQYF. V is TRBV29-1 and J is TRBJ2-7, with D tentatively TRBD2 (6 bases). There are 13 residues in the CDR3. V lost 6 bases to trimming and J lost 4 bases, with 16 bases between them. CDR1 and CDR2 from the germline V gene are SQVTM and ANQGSEA.

As to this clone: This same CDR3 is encoded by further DNA sequences in the sample. The chain links TRBV7-9 to TRBJ2-7; D remains unclear. The ends were cut back, 0 bases at V and 5 bases at J, with 5 bases in the middle. Per germline, CDR1 SEHNR and CDR2 FQNEAQ (reference sequence). The CDR3 loop spans 12 amino acids. The CDR3 nucleotides are TGTGCCAGCAGCTTAGCCGGTCACGAGCAGTACTTC. This codes for CASSLAGHEQYF.

In regard to this clone: Distinct nucleotide sequences in the sample also encode this CDR3. This sequence joins TRBV6-5 and TRBJ2-1; unclear D gene. Trimming removed 0 bases from V and 9 bases from J, with 3 bases in between. Germline loops: CDR1 MNHEY, CDR2 SVGAGI. This CDR3 has 11 amino acids. DNA for the CDR3: TGTGCCAGCAGTTACTCGTCTGAGCAGTTCTTC. Amino acid sequence: CASSYSSEQFF.

This chain's CDR3 is CASSFSEQETQYF. The CDR3 DNA is TGTGCCAGCAGTTTTAGCGAGCAAGAGACCCAGTACTTC. This chain uses TRBV6-5 with TRBJ2-5; weak D call: TRBD2 (5 bases). This CDR3 is built from 13 residues. The ends were cut back, 4 bases at V and 2 bases at J, with 8 bases in the middle. Germline lookup yields CDR1 MNHEY and CDR2 SVGAGI.

The chain is built from TRBV27 and TRBJ2-5, with D hard to call. CDR1 is MNHEY and CDR2 is SMNVEV in the germline V gene (reference sequence). Trimming cost V 1 base and J 5 bases, with 11 bases left between them. The CDR3 is made up of 14 amino acids. The CDR3 DNA reads as TGTGCCAGCAGTTTATGGGCGAGTCACGAGACCCAGTACTTC. This codes for CASSLWASHETQYF.

This chain links TRBV27 with TRBJ1-5; D gene unclear. This CDR3 spans 13 amino acids. Germline CDR1 MNHEY, CDR2 SMNVEV (reference sequence). Deletions cut 5 bases from V and 5 bases from J, with 10 bases between. The CDR3 is CASSTGPDQPQHF. CDR3 nucleotides: TGTGCCAGCAGTACGGGCCCCGATCAGCCCCAGCATTTT.

This clone was detected only once. This chain uses TRBV10-1 with TRBJ2-7, with 8 positions matching TRBD2. Trimming cost V 6 bases and J 2 bases; bases outside gene matches: 6. In germline, CDR1 is WNHNN, CDR2 SYGVQD (reference sequence). The CDR3 is made up of 14 amino acids. CDR3 coding DNA: TGCGCCAGCAGCTCCGGACTAGCCACCTACGAGCAGTACTTC. Encoded protein: CASSSGLATYEQYF.

The chain employs TRBV28 and TRBJ1-3; TRBD1 might be the D (6 bases). V lost 1 base, J lost 1 base, and 8 bases lay in between. In germline, CDR1 is MDHEN, CDR2 SYDVKM. This CDR3 comprises 15 residues. CDR3 nucleotide sequence: TGTGCCAGCAGTTTATTAGGACAGTCTGGAAACACCATATATTTT. This gives the protein CASSLLGQSGNTIYF.

The chain is built from TRBV5-6 and TRBJ2-1, with D hard to call. CDR3 length: 11 amino acids. The V and J ends lost 4 bases and 3 bases respectively, with 2 bases between them. Germline CDR1 and CDR2: SGHDT and YYEEEE. In DNA form, the CDR3 reads TGTGCCAGCAGCATCTACAATGAGCAGTTCTTC. Translating gives CASSIYNEQFF.

CDR3 in amino acids: CASSIVGAAGEQYF. The CDR3 region has the DNA TGTGCCAGTAGTATAGTCGGCGCTGCAGGCGAGCAGTACTTC. V usage is TRBV19 and J usage is TRBJ2-7; D is undetermined. CDR1 and CDR2 from the germline V gene are LNHDA and SQIVND (reference sequence). CDR3 size: 14 residues. Trimming shortened V by 1 base and J by 6 bases, and 13 bases separated the two germline ends.

This chain links TRBV6-4 with TRBJ1-4; 7 nucleotides align to TRBD1. The CDR3 runs 17 residues. Germline-derived CDR1 and CDR2 are MRHNA and SNTAGT. Losses at the gene ends were 3 bases for V and 1 base for J; bases not matched to a gene: 8. CDR3 protein: CASSEDREAGTNEKLFF. Written as DNA, the CDR3 is TGTGCCAGCAGTGAAGACAGGGAAGCTGGAACTAATGAAAAACTGTTTTTT.

The CDR3 sequence: CASSPEGAGPYEQYF. For the CDR3, the DNA is TGTGCCAGCAGCCCGGAAGGGGCAGGGCCTTACGAGCAGTACTTC. This rearrangement joins TRBV5-4 to TRBJ2-7; TRBD1 is a possible D gene (5 bases). CDR3 size: 15 residues. The V end was cut by 4 bases, the J end by 4 bases, with 18 bases between. Per the germline V gene, CDR1 is SGHNT and CDR2 is YYREEE (reference sequence).

The rearrangement uses TRBV9 and TRBJ1-1; D uncertain. CDR1 is SGDLS, CDR2 YYNGEE, per germline. Trimming took 0 bases from V and 4 from J, leaving 19 bases between them. CDR3 length: 17 residues. CDR3 amino acids: CASSVDPLGLGSTEAFF. The CDR3 nucleotides read TGTGCCAGCAGCGTAGACCCCCTCGGACTGGGGAGCACTGAAGCTTTCTTT.

The chain carries TRBV11-2 and TRBJ1-4; 7 bases map to TRBD1. The J segment lost 8 bases and the V segment lost 0 bases, leaving 6 bases of the junction unmatched. Per the germline V gene, CDR1 is SGHAT and CDR2 is FQNNGV. The CDR3 consists of 15 residues. The CDR3 region has the DNA TGTGCCAGCAGCTTAGACCGACAGGGATACGAAAAACTGTTTTTT. It specifies CASSLDRQGYEKLFF.

Turning to this clone: This CDR3 is also generated by other DNA sequences in the sample. This chain uses TRBV2 with TRBJ1-1, with 8 positions matching TRBD1. CDR3 length equals 13 residues. The V and J ends lost 7 bases and 1 base, in that order; junction bases with no gene match: 2. CDR1 SNHLY and CDR2 FYNNEI come from the germline V gene. The CDR3 sequence is CASTGQGNTEAFF. The CDR3 DNA reads TGTGCCAGCACCGGACAGGGGAACACTGAAGCTTTCTTT.

The genes are TRBV30 and TRBJ1-4; TRBD1 matches 7 bases. Germline CDR1 reads GTSNPN; CDR2 reads SVGIG (reference sequence). Losses at the gene ends were 1 base for V and 7 bases for J; bases not matched to a gene: 9. The CDR3 is made up of 15 amino acids. CDR3 bases: TGTGCCTGGAGTGCACAGGGGTTGAGGGGTGAAAAACTGTTTTTT. Its translation is CAWSAQGLRGEKLFF. The entire variable domain, with the rest obtained from reference TRBV30 and TRBJ1-4, is as follows: SQTIHQWPATLVQPVGSPLSLECTVEGTSNPNLYWYRQAAGRGLQLLFYSVGIGQISSEVPQNLSASRPQDRQFILSSKKLLLSDSGFYLCAWSAQGLRGEKLFFGSGTQLSVL.